Given below is one T cell receptor (beta chain) in context. The sample is drawn from a study of OX40 agonist ivuxolimab in advanced cancers. The wider study: Three patients, one with hepatocellular carcinoma and two with cutaneous melanoma, achieved partial responses.

CDR1 and CDR2 (germline): SGHAT, FQNNGV. The CDR3 contains 16 residues. The V end was cut by 1 base, the J end by 3 bases, with 16 bases between. Clones were read by immunoSEQ multiplex PCR, and TCRdb kept only the in-frame ones, dropping some. The sample records just over 60,000 clones, 80% to 95% being singletons. This chain joins TRBV11-2 and TRBJ2-7; no definite D call. This receptor was taken from an adult with an advanced solid tumor such as melanoma, head and neck, liver or kidney cancer. The sequenced sample was CD4+ or CD8+ T cells sorted from blood, obtained in a trial of the OX40 agonist ivuxolimab. CDR3 DNA: TGTGCCAGCAGCTTAGGACAACTGATGGGTTACTACGAGCAGTACTTC. Translation: CASSLGQLMGYYEQYF.